Following are 26 T cell receptor beta chains from one sample sequenced in a study of CD8+ T cells in alopecia areata. Following extraction, RNA underwent reverse transcription to cDNA, which served as the sequencing template. The table came from immunoSEQ multiplex PCR; TCRdb's copy has only in-frame clones and leaves some out. The sample yields approximately 210,000 clones, under 80% seen once. Treatment of the sample: oral pan-JAK inhibitor, 5-10 mg twice daily. The specimen comprised CD4+ T cells sorted from blood, sampled around week 49, from a patient treated with tofacitinib. The receptors come from a human donor with alopecia areata.

This chain joins TRBV4-3 and TRBJ2-4; a possible D gene is TRBD2 (6 bases). Germline CDR1 is LGHNA and CDR2 is YSLEER. The CDR3 loop spans 17 amino acids. Trimming stripped 1 base from V and 0 bases from J, with 13 bases between. CDR3 sequence reads: CASSQVMAGLAKNIQYF. CDR3 coding DNA: TGCGCCAGCAGCCAAGTCATGGCGGGGCTAGCCAAAAACATTCAGTACTTC.

The gene calls are TRBV6-5 and TRBJ1-6; TRBD1 is a possible D gene (5 bases). CDR3 size: 16 residues. Germline CDR1 MNHEY, CDR2 SVGAGI. Trimming removed 2 bases from V and 6 bases from J, with 14 bases in between. The CDR3 nucleotides are TGTGCCAGCAGTTACCAGCCCGGGACCTCTAATTCACCCCTCCACTTT. This sequence encodes CASSYQPGTSNSPLHF.

The V and J genes are TRBV19 and TRBJ2-4, with D possibly matching TRBD2 (7 bases). Germline CDR1 is LNHDA and CDR2 is SQIVND (reference sequence). V was shortened by 4 bases and J by 4 bases, with 14 bases between the two germline ends. The CDR3 runs to 15 residues. The CDR3 is CASSTTGGRKNIQYF. CDR3 sequence (DNA): TGTGCCAGTAGTACCACGGGGGGCAGAAAAAACATTCAGTACTTC.

This chain uses TRBV30 with TRBJ1-1; unclear D gene. Trimming removed 2 bases at V and 10 bases at J, with 8 bases between. Germline V gives CDR1 GTSNPN, CDR2 SVGIG (reference sequence). The length of the CDR3 is 10 residues. The CDR3 nucleotides read TGTGCCTGGAGTCGGACCGTAGCTTTCTTT. It codes for CAWSRTVAFF.

The CDR3: CATSRGRADETQYF. The DNA for the CDR3 is TGTGCCACCAGCAGAGGCAGGGCGGATGAGACCCAGTACTTC. The rearrangement uses TRBV15 and TRBJ2-5; maybe TRBD1 (5 bases). Germline CDR1 and CDR2: LNHNV and YYDKDF (reference sequence). V was clipped by 1 base and J by 5 bases, with 11 bases between them. The length of the CDR3 is 14 residues.

The V gene is TRBV6-6, the J gene TRBJ2-5; possibly TRBD1 or TRBD2 for D (5 bases each). V was pared by 6 bases and J by 1 base, with 9 bases between. The germline gives CDR1 MNHNY, CDR2 SVGAGI (reference sequence). CDR3 length: 13 residues. DNA of the CDR3: TGTGCCAGCAGAAGGGACCTCCAAGAGACCCAGTACTTC. This codes for CASRRDLQETQYF.

As regards this clone: At one end, the junction sequence differs from germline, possibly due to a read error. In the same sample, other DNA sequences code for this CDR3. This chain links TRBV7-2 with TRBJ2-4; 8 nucleotides agree with TRBD1. This CDR3 spans 16 amino acids. CDR1 is SGHTA, CDR2 FQGNSA, per germline. This CDR3 is CASSLDGRGLSNIQYF. Here the CDR3 DNA reads TGTGCCAGCAGCTTAGATGGCAGGGGGCTCTCAAACATCCAGTACTTC.

The rearrangement joins TRBV7-2 to TRBJ1-6; 10 nucleotides match TRBD1. This CDR3 has 14 residues. In germline, CDR1 is SGHTA, CDR2 FQGNSA. Germline trimming cut 5 bases from V and 10 bases from J; bases unmatched to any gene: 5. For the CDR3, the DNA is TGTGCCAGCAGCCACGGACAGGGGGGGTCACCCCTCCACTTT. Protein sequence: CASSHGQGGSPLHF.

The rearrangement links TRBV19 to TRBJ2-7; 8 positions agree with TRBD1. Per germline, CDR1 LNHDA and CDR2 SQIVND (reference sequence). The CDR3 covers 15 residues. The V and J ends lost 5 bases and 2 bases, in that order; junction bases with no gene match: 8. The CDR3 loop is CASSASGTGTYEQYF. The CDR3 DNA is TGTGCCAGTAGTGCCTCCGGGACAGGTACCTACGAGCAGTACTTC.

CDR3 region: CASSQDGHGGGASVQETQYF. The CDR3 region has the DNA TGCGCCAGCAGCCAAGACGGCCACGGCGGGGGGGCCTCCGTACAAGAGACCCAGTACTTC. V gene TRBV4-3 combines with J gene TRBJ2-5, with 9 bases lining up with TRBD2. This CDR3 has 20 residues. With 0 bases clipped from V and 2 bases from J, the junction kept 16 bases outside the gene matches. In germline, CDR1 is LGHNA, CDR2 YSLEER.

The chain links TRBV4-3 to TRBJ2-2, with 8 bases lining up with TRBD1. The V gene end was trimmed by 6 bases and the J gene end by 6 bases; junction bases not matched to a gene: 6. The CDR3 covers 14 residues. Per germline, CDR1 LGHNA and CDR2 YSLEER. Here the CDR3 reads CASSQTGDAGELFF. The DNA of the CDR3 is TGCGCCAGCAGTCAGACAGGGGACGCCGGGGAGCTGTTTTTT.

This chain links TRBV6-6 with TRBJ2-1; D might be TRBD1 (5 bases). The ends were cut back, 6 bases at V and 8 bases at J, with 14 bases in the middle. Per germline, CDR1 MNHNY and CDR2 SVGAGI (reference sequence). CDR3 length: 13 residues. The CDR3 spells CASSSIVGHEQFF. CDR3 nucleotide sequence: TGTGCCAGCAGCTCGATAGTGGGGCATGAGCAGTTCTTC.

The chain combines TRBV9 with TRBJ1-1; no firm D call. Germline V gene sequence: CDR1 SGDLS, CDR2 YYNGEE. The V end lost 0 bases, the J end lost 5 bases, and 11 bases lay between the germline ends. CDR3 length equals 14 residues. CDR3: CASSVGTGRTEAFF. The CDR3, as DNA: TGTGCCAGCAGCGTAGGGACGGGTCGGACTGAAGCTTTCTTT.

This clone is a singleton in its sample. The CDR3 nucleotides are TGCGCCAGCAGCTCCCAGGAGAATGAAAAACTGTTTTTT. Its translation: CASSSQENEKLFF. The gene calls are TRBV4-1 and TRBJ1-4; D gene unclear. Germline V CDR1 and CDR2: MGHRA, YSYEKL. The germline V and J ends were trimmed by 5 bases and 5 bases, with 9 bases remaining between them. The CDR3 sequence is 13 residues long.

The rearrangement joins TRBV7-9 to TRBJ1-2; D is ambiguous. V was cut by 9 bases and J by 4 bases, with 15 bases left in between. Germline lookup yields CDR1 SEHNR and CDR2 FQNEAQ (reference sequence). This CDR3 has 13 residues. The CDR3 DNA follows: TGTGCCAGTCACGGCGGGCAGATCTATGGCTACACCTTC. Amino acids: CASHGGQIYGYTF.

The rearrangement uses TRBV29-1 and TRBJ1-2; D unclear. The CDR3 is 12 amino acids. CDR1 SQVTM and CDR2 ANQGSEA come from the germline V gene. V was shortened by 0 bases and J by 8 bases, with 10 bases between the two germline ends. The CDR3 spells CSVEDLVEGYTF. As DNA, the CDR3 is TGCAGCGTTGAAGATCTGGTGGAGGGCTACACCTTC.

This chain connects TRBV4-1 to TRBJ1-2; D ambiguous. The V gene's germline CDR1 is MGHRA and CDR2 YSYEKL. This CDR3 is 12 amino acids long. The V end lost 4 bases, the J end lost 7 bases, and 10 bases lay between the germline ends. CDR3 region: CASSPGGSGYTF. CDR3 in DNA: TGCGCCAGCAGCCCCGGTGGAAGTGGCTACACCTTC.

The chain joins TRBV29-1 to TRBJ2-2; TRBD1 or TRBD2 may be the D gene (5 bases each). Trimming took 4 bases from V and 7 from J, leaving 16 bases between them. Germline V gene data show CDR1 as SQVTM and CDR2 as ANQGSEA. CDR3 length: 14 amino acids. CDR3 bases: TGCAGCGTTGGGGCCCTGAGGGACGGCGGGGAGCTGTTTTTT. Its translation is CSVGALRDGGELFF.

This chain uses TRBV15 with TRBJ1-2, with D perhaps matching TRBD1 (6 bases). Trimming cost V 1 base and J 1 base, with 7 bases left between them. Germline V gives CDR1 LNHNV, CDR2 YYDKDF (reference sequence). This CDR3 is 14 amino acids long. CDR3 amino acids: CATSRAGVNYGYTF. Here the CDR3 DNA reads TGTGCCACCAGCAGAGCAGGGGTTAACTATGGCTACACCTTC.

In this sample, this clone turned up once. V is TRBV18 and J is TRBJ2-1; 7 positions match TRBD1. Germline CDR1 and CDR2: KGHSH and LQKENI. The CDR3 covers 18 residues. V was clipped by 4 bases and J by 0 bases; unmatched bases: 12. DNA of the CDR3: TGTGCCAGCTCACTAAATTACAGGGGTTCGGGCTCCTACAATGAGCAGTTCTTC. It yields the protein CASSLNYRGSGSYNEQFF.

DNA of the CDR3: TGTGCCAGCAGTTACGGCCAGGTCGATCAGCCCCAGCATTTT. This codes for CASSYGQVDQPQHF. The chain carries TRBV6-6 and TRBJ1-5, with D hard to call. Between the trimmed V and J ends, which lost 2 bases and 5 bases, there was a span of 10 bases. The CDR3 is 14 residues long. Germline values: CDR1 MNHNY, CDR2 SVGAGI (reference sequence).

The chain is built from TRBV29-1 and TRBJ1-2; TRBD1 matches 8 bases. The CDR3 consists of 13 residues. Germline-derived CDR1 and CDR2 are SQVTM and ANQGSEA. J was trimmed by 5 bases and V by 4 bases; bases with no gene match: 6. The CDR3 loop reads CSVAQGARYGYTF. The CDR3 DNA is TGCAGCGTTGCCCAGGGGGCGCGTTATGGCTACACCTTC.

Written as DNA, the CDR3 is TGTGCCAGCAGCCCTCGACTAGCGGGGGGTTGGGATACGCAGTATTTT. Protein sequence: CASSPRLAGGWDTQYF. The chain is built from TRBV7-2 and TRBJ2-3, with 13 positions matching TRBD2. Trimming cost V 5 bases and J 6 bases; bases outside gene matches: 8. This CDR3 region has 16 residues. The germline V gene encodes CDR1 SGHTA and CDR2 FQGNSA.

CDR3 residues: CASSEIGGTEQYF. CDR3 nucleotide sequence: TGTGCCAGCAGTGAAATAGGCGGGACTGAGCAGTACTTC. The chain recombines TRBV6-1 with TRBJ2-7; perhaps TRBD2 as D (6 bases). Trimming removed 2 bases at V and 7 bases at J, with 12 bases between. Germline V gene lookup returns CDR1 MNHNS and CDR2 SASEGT. The CDR3 sequence is 13 residues long.

The rearrangement links TRBV14 to TRBJ2-3; no firm D call. From germline, CDR1 is SGHDN and CDR2 FVKESK. The CDR3 is 11 residues long. V was shortened by 2 bases and J by 6 bases, with 3 bases between the two germline ends. The CDR3 DNA reads as TGTGCCAGCAGCCAATTTGATACGCAGTATTTT. This sequence encodes CASSQFDTQYF.

The V and J genes are TRBV4-3 and TRBJ2-3; possibly TRBD2 for D (7 bases). V lost 3 bases to trimming and J lost 8 bases, with 24 bases between them. This CDR3 comprises 17 residues. CDR1 is LGHNA and CDR2 is YSLEER in the germline V gene. The CDR3 region is CASSQGRVGGPEGTQYF. As DNA, the CDR3 is TGCGCCAGCAGCCAGGGGAGGGTGGGGGGCCCCGAAGGTACGCAGTATTTT.